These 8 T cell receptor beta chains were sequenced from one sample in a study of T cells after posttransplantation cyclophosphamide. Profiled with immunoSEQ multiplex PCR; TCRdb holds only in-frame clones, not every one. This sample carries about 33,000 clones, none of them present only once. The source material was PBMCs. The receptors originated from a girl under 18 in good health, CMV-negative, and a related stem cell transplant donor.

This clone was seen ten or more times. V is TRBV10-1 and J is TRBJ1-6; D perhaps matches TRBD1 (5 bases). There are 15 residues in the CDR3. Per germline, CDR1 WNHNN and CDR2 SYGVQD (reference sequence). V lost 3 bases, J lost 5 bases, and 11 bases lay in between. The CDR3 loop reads CASSDPGHNNSPLHF. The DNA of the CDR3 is TGCGCCAGCAGTGATCCCGGACATAATAATTCACCCCTCCACTTT.

The CDR3 DNA reads as TGTGCCAGCAGGGAAGGGACAGTGGGGGACTATGGCTACACCTTC. This sequence encodes CASREGTVGDYGYTF. This chain connects TRBV28 to TRBJ1-2; 7 bases line up with TRBD1. The junction had 10 bases not matched to a gene; V was cut back by 6 bases and J by 3 bases. Germline V lookup: CDR1 MDHEN, CDR2 SYDVKM. The CDR3 extends over 15 amino acids.

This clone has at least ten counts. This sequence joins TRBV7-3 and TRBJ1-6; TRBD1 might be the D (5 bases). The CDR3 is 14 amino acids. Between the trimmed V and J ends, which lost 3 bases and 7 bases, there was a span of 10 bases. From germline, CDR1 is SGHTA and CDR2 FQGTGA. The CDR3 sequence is CASSLGLGNSPLHF. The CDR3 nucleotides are TGTGCCAGCAGCTTGGGACTGGGGAATTCACCCCTCCACTTT.

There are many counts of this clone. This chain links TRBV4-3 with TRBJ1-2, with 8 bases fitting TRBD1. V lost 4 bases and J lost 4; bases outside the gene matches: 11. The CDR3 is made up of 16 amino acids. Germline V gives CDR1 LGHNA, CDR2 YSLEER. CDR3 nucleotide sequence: TGCGCCAGCAGCCGAGTATTACAGGGGGGGAGCTATGGCTACACCTTC. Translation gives CASSRVLQGGSYGYTF.

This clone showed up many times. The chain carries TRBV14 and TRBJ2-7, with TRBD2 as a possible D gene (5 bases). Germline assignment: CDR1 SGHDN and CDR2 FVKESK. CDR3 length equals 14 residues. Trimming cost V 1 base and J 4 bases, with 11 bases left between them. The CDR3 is CASSQGSGGYEQYF. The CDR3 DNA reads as TGTGCCAGCAGCCAAGGGAGCGGCGGTTACGAGCAGTACTTC.

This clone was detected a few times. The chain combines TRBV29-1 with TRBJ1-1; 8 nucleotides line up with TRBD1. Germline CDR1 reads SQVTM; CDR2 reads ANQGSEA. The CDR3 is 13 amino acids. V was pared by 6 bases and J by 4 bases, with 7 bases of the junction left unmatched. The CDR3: CSVIQGGGTEAFF. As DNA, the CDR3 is TGCAGCGTCATACAGGGGGGCGGCACTGAAGCTTTCTTT.

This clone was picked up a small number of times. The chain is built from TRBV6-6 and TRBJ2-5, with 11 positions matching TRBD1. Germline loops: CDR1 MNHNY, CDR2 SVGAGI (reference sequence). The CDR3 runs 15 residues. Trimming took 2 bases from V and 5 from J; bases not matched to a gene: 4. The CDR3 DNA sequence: TGTGCCAGCAGTTACCGGGACAGGGGGAGGGAGACCCAGTACTTC. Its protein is CASSYRDRGRETQYF.

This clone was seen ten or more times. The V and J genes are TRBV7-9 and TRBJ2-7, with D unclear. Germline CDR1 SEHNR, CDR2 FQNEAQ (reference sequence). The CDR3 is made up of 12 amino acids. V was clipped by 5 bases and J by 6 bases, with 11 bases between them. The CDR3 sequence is CASSVGTGEQYF. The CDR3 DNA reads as TGTGCCAGCAGCGTCGGTACGGGCGAGCAGTACTTC.